The entry below gives a single T cell receptor beta chain sequence along with its context. Reverse transcription of roughly 0.5 to 1 ug RNA was performed with random hexamers. The authors amplified TCR beta CDR3 across 54 Vbeta and 13 Jbeta using immunoSEQ multiplex PCR. One entry per CDR3 protein results from TCRdb running MiXCR on the immunoSEQ multiplex PCR reads. The top ten hold around 0.067% of the sample, which has 200,000 to 250,000 distinct CDR3 sequences, over 85% seen once. This CDR3 is 11 amino acids long. The J segment lost 11 bases and the V segment lost 6 bases, leaving 4 bases of the junction unmatched. Germline V gives CDR1 MDHEN, CDR2 SYDVKM. The data were obtained in a study of CD8 T cells in Susac syndrome. The multiple sclerosis controls, all treatment-naive patients, had relapsing-remitting disease that was stable or active. Negative isolation yielded the CD8+ and CD4+ T cells, while FACS enriched the TEMRA cells.

The TCR was taken from a human donor with multiple sclerosis. The chain uses TRBV28 and TRBJ1-5, with 7 bases fitting TRBD1. Sequences were obtained from CD4+ T cells from PBMCs. The CDR3 region is CASSWGQSQHF. Written as DNA, the CDR3 is TGTGCCAGCAGCTGGGGACAGTCCCAGCATTTT.